The 31 T cell receptor beta chains below were found in one sample sequenced in a study of T-cell memory formation after mild COVID-19 (dated by TCRdb to the early 2020s). The library was made by 5' RACE. Sequencing used an Illumina NovaSeq 6000. TCRdb ran its own pipeline on the public reads, namely fastp trimming at Q25 and MiXCR clone calling, and kept in-frame beta chains. Identical CDR3 protein sequences are pooled into one entry, listed with their most common genes and DNA. In this sample the table shows over 45,000 distinct CDR3 sequences, roughly 26% of which occur a single time. Clones ranked in the top ten supply 35% to 45% of the sample. Sequenced material: PBMCs or a T cell subset sorted from them (not recorded which). These receptors were collected from a man aged 18 to 35 who had mild COVID-19 (a few samples of this study predate the infection). The sample titles of this study are shuffled in the database, so cell type and time point are left out; the donor was told from shared clones.

The chain couples TRBV7-3 to TRBJ2-3; D perhaps matches TRBD2 (5 bases). The V and J ends lost 4 bases and 8 bases respectively, with 19 bases between them. The CDR3 is made up of 15 amino acids. Germline CDR1 SGHTA, CDR2 FQGTGA. The CDR3 DNA follows: TGTGCCAGCAGCTACAGTCCCGGACTCCTGGGTACGCAGTATTTT. This gives the protein CASSYSPGLLGTQYF.

This clonotype was detected only a few times. The chain couples TRBV4-1 to TRBJ2-7; 10 bases align to TRBD1. Germline lookup yields CDR1 MGHRA and CDR2 YSYEKL. V trimming: 0 bases; J trimming: 5 bases; junction bases outside the gene matches: 7. The CDR3 totals 16 residues. The CDR3 is CASSQEYGTGVNEQYF. In DNA, the CDR3 is TGCGCCAGCAGCCAAGAGTACGGGACAGGGGTAAACGAGCAGTACTTC.

In this sample, this clonotype turned up a few times. The chain employs TRBV5-1 and TRBJ2-7, with D perhaps matching TRBD2 (5 bases). Germline loops: CDR1 SGHRS, CDR2 YFSETQ. V was clipped by 0 bases and J by 0 bases, with 13 bases between them. The CDR3 consists of 16 residues. The CDR3 region has the DNA TGCGCCAGCAGCTTGGCCTGGGAGTCCCGCTCCTACGAGCAGTACTTC. Protein: CASSLAWESRSYEQYF.

This CDR3 is CASSPVSYEQFF. The CDR3 DNA reads TGTGCCAGCAGCCCCGTCTCGTATGAGCAGTTCTTC. The chain carries TRBV7-9 and TRBJ2-1; D gene unclear. Trimming removed 5 bases from V and 8 bases from J, with 10 bases in between. Germline CDR1 reads SEHNR; CDR2 reads FQNEAQ (reference sequence). The CDR3 spans 12 residues. Full variable domain (remainder filled in from reference TRBV7-9 and TRBJ2-1): DTGVSQNPRHKITKRGQNVTFRCDPISEHNRLYWYRQTLGQGPEFLTYFQNEAQLEKSRLLSDRFSAERPKGSFSTLEIQRTEQGDSAMYLCASSPVSYEQFFGPGTRLTVL.

This clonotype was detected many times. V and J are TRBV4-1 and TRBJ2-1, with 8 nucleotides matching TRBD1. The CDR3 length is 16 residues. Germline V gene data show CDR1 as MGHRA and CDR2 as YSYEKL. V was pared by 3 bases and J by 0 bases, with 4 bases of the junction left unmatched. CDR3 sequence reads: CASSQATGGSYNEQFF. The CDR3, as DNA: TGCGCCAGCAGCCAGGCTACAGGGGGCTCCTACAATGAGCAGTTCTTC.

The chain couples TRBV20-1 to TRBJ1-1, with 12 nucleotides matching TRBD1. There are 14 residues in the CDR3. Looked up from germline, CDR1 is DFQATT and CDR2 is SNEGSKA (reference sequence). With V trimmed by 5 bases and J by 1 base, 2 bases remained unmatched. The chain's CDR3 is CSAGTGGGNTEAFF. The CDR3 nucleotides are TGCAGTGCTGGGACAGGGGGCGGGAACACTGAAGCTTTCTTT.

This clonotype was seen a few times. The chain recombines TRBV12-3 or TRBV12-4 with TRBJ2-7; 7 nucleotides line up with TRBD2. This CDR3 is 14 amino acids long. J was trimmed by 2 bases and V by 7 bases; bases with no gene match: 8. CDR3: CASTNLAVAYEQYF. The CDR3 nucleotides read TGTGCCAGCACCAATCTAGCGGTCGCCTACGAGCAGTACTTC.

The rearrangement links TRBV20-1 to TRBJ2-1; D uncertain. Trimming left V 3 bases short and J 9 bases short, with 18 bases between. CDR1 DFQATT and CDR2 SNEGSKA come from the germline V gene (reference sequence). The CDR3 is 14 amino acids. CDR3 sequence (DNA): TGCAGTGCTAGGGGTCAGACGAATAAACTTGAGCAGTTCTTC. This sequence encodes CSARGQTNKLEQFF.

The rearrangement links TRBV27 to TRBJ2-1, with 8 positions matching TRBD1. This CDR3 spans 16 amino acids. The germline CDR1 and CDR2 sequences are MNHEY and SMNVEV (reference sequence). The J segment lost 4 bases and the V segment lost 5 bases, leaving 10 bases of the junction unmatched. CDR3 region: CASSPTGDFLYNEQFF. CDR3 in DNA: TGTGCCAGCAGTCCGACAGGGGACTTTCTTTACAATGAGCAGTTCTTC.

The chain joins TRBV7-3 to TRBJ2-7; D gene ambiguous. The CDR3 loop spans 13 amino acids. The germline CDR1 and CDR2 sequences are SGHTA and FQGTGA. V gave up 3 bases and J gave up 3 bases, with 9 bases separating them. CDR3: CASSFGHDYEQYF. The CDR3 DNA follows: TGTGCCAGCAGCTTCGGTCATGACTACGAGCAGTACTTC.

This clonotype was seen a handful of times. The chain couples TRBV6-5 to TRBJ1-2; D is unclear. The V gene lost 10 bases and the J gene lost 6 bases, with 18 bases spanning the gap. The germline V gene encodes CDR1 MNHEY and CDR2 SVGAGI. The CDR3 runs to 13 residues. The DNA of the CDR3 is TGTGCCACCCGCCTTGGCCGGCTGGATGGCTACACCTTC. As protein: CATRLGRLDGYTF.

The V and J genes are TRBV9 and TRBJ2-3, with 12 bases matching TRBD1. V gave up 3 bases and J gave up 6 bases; unmatched junction bases: 5. The CDR3 has 15 amino acids. In germline, CDR1 is SGDLS, CDR2 YYNGEE. CDR3 loop: CASSAGTGGRDTQYF. The CDR3 nucleotides read TGTGCCAGCAGCGCCGGGACAGGGGGCAGGGATACGCAGTATTTT.

This clonotype came up a few times. The chain joins TRBV4-2 to TRBJ2-3; possibly TRBD2 for D (5 bases). There are 15 residues in the CDR3. Trimming pared 1 base from V and 6 bases from J, leaving 14 bases between. Germline CDR1 and CDR2: LGHNA and YNFKEQ. CDR3 loop: CASSQGSGLFDTQYF. The CDR3, as DNA: TGTGCCAGCAGCCAAGGGAGCGGTTTGTTCGATACGCAGTATTTT.

The chain links TRBV5-1 to TRBJ2-3, with D maybe TRBD1 (6 bases). Trimming stripped 1 base from V and 2 bases from J, with 11 bases between. There are 15 residues in the CDR3. Germline assignment: CDR1 SGHRS and CDR2 YFSETQ. The CDR3 is CASSLRGTFTDTQYF. DNA of the CDR3: TGCGCCAGCAGCTTGAGGGGGACCTTCACAGATACGCAGTATTTT.

J is TRBJ1-3 and V is TRBV25-1; D is ambiguous. The V end was cut by 8 bases, the J end by 12 bases, with 11 bases between. CDR1 and CDR2 from the germline V gene are MGHDK and SYGVNS. CDR3 size: 10 residues. The CDR3 sequence is CASGSGIIYF. CDR3 bases: TGTGCCAGCGGATCCGGGATCATATATTTT.

This clonotype was seen only a few times. The chain combines TRBV4-3 with TRBJ2-7; D not certain. This CDR3 is built from 15 residues. CDR1 is LGHNA and CDR2 is YSLEER in the germline V gene. V lost 1 base and J 0 bases, leaving 10 bases between the germline ends. CDR3: CASSQVAIPSYEQYF. Here the CDR3 DNA reads TGCGCCAGCAGCCAAGTTGCCATCCCCTCCTACGAGCAGTACTTC.

In its sample, this clonotype was seen many times. The chain combines TRBV4-2 with TRBJ2-2; no clear D. The CDR3 is 16 amino acids. The V end lost 4 bases, the J end lost 2 bases, and 14 bases lay between the germline ends. Looked up from germline, CDR1 is LGHNA and CDR2 is YNFKEQ. The CDR3 nucleotides are TGTGCCAGCAGCCCTACCGGGCTGGGAAACACCGGGGAGCTGTTTTTT. This translates into CASSPTGLGNTGELFF.

As regards this clonotype: Given a much more abundant clone one base away, this may be a read error. The rearrangement joins TRBV10-3 to TRBJ2-3; 8 positions agree with TRBD2. The germline V gene has CDR1 ENHRY and CDR2 SYGVKD. This CDR3 region has 15 residues. J gave up 6 bases and V 2 bases, and 7 bases lay outside the gene matches. The DNA of the CDR3 is TGTGCCATCAGTGAGCCGGGGGGGCCGGGGGATACGCAGTATTTT. Translation gives CAISEPGGPGDTQYF.

This clonotype was recorded a few times. The V and J genes are TRBV4-1 and TRBJ2-1, with 10 bases fitting TRBD1. The germline V gene encodes CDR1 MGHRA and CDR2 YSYEKL. This CDR3 comprises 15 residues. The V and J ends lost 3 bases and 6 bases, in that order; junction bases with no gene match: 5. The CDR3: CASSQGQGPGNEQFF. Written as DNA, the CDR3 is TGCGCCAGCAGCCAGGGACAGGGGCCAGGCAATGAGCAGTTCTTC.

This chain uses TRBV18 with TRBJ2-3; D gene uncertain. The CDR3 totals 14 residues. The V end was cut by 4 bases, the J end by 4 bases, with 12 bases between. Looked up from germline, CDR1 is KGHSH and CDR2 is LQKENI. CDR3 sequence (DNA): TGTGCCAGCTCACGAATAGCCATCCCAGATACGCAGTATTTT. Translated: CASSRIAIPDTQYF.

This clonotype was observed a few times. The chain is built from TRBV5-1 and TRBJ2-1; D assignment may be TRBD1 or TRBD2 (5 bases each). This CDR3 has 14 amino acids. V gave up 0 bases and J gave up 9 bases, with 13 bases separating them. Germline assignment: CDR1 SGHRS and CDR2 YFSETQ. The CDR3 region is CASSLAGGYGEQFF. The CDR3 DNA reads as TGCGCCAGCAGCTTGGCTGGGGGATACGGTGAGCAGTTCTTC.

The chain links TRBV4-3 to TRBJ2-1; a possible D gene is TRBD2 (5 bases). The CDR3 loop spans 16 amino acids. The V gene lost 3 bases and the J gene lost 3 bases, with 15 bases spanning the gap. Germline values: CDR1 LGHNA, CDR2 YSLEER. The CDR3 region has the DNA TGCGCCAGCAGCCAGGGTCCGGGGATGGTCTACAATGAGCAGTTCTTC. Translating gives CASSQGPGMVYNEQFF.

The gene calls are TRBV4-1 and TRBJ1-2, with 7 positions matching TRBD1. Trimming at V came to 1 base and at J to 5 bases, leaving 16 bases not matched to a gene. CDR1 MGHRA and CDR2 YSYEKL come from the germline V gene. This CDR3 comprises 18 residues. This chain's CDR3 is CASSQGPPGQALLYGYTF. DNA of the CDR3: TGCGCCAGCAGCCAAGGGCCCCCCGGACAGGCCCTGCTTTATGGCTACACCTTC.

The chain joins TRBV18 to TRBJ1-6; D unresolved. Germline values: CDR1 KGHSH, CDR2 LQKENI. Trimming removed 6 bases from V and 0 bases from J, with 12 bases in between. The length of the CDR3 is 16 residues. The CDR3 bases are TGTGCCAGCTCTCGTGCCAAGAGCTCCTATAATTCACCCCTCCACTTT. It translates to CASSRAKSSYNSPLHF.

The rearrangement links TRBV20-1 to TRBJ1-1; D ambiguous. This CDR3 is built from 13 residues. Trimming removed 5 bases from V and 4 bases from J, with 14 bases in between. Germline V gives CDR1 DFQATT, CDR2 SNEGSKA (reference sequence). The CDR3 loop is CSAYVGRGTEAFF. CDR3 nucleotide sequence: TGCAGTGCTTACGTCGGGCGGGGCACTGAAGCTTTCTTT.

CDR3 amino acids: CASSSTGGEGEKLFF. Here the CDR3 DNA reads TGCGCCAGCAGCTCGACAGGGGGCGAAGGTGAAAAACTGTTTTTT. The V call is TRBV5-1, the J call TRBJ1-4, with TRBD1 matching over 10 bases. Germline assignment: CDR1 SGHRS and CDR2 YFSETQ. V dropped 3 bases and J dropped 7; count of bases not matched to a gene: 6. The CDR3 has 15 residues. The entire variable domain, with the rest obtained from reference TRBV5-1 and TRBJ1-4, is as follows: KAGVTQTPRYLIKTRGQQVTLSCSPISGHRSVSWYQQTPGQGLQFLFEYFSETQRNKGNFPGRFSGRQFSNSRSEMNVSTLELGDSALYLCASSSTGGEGEKLFFGSGTQLSVL.

At least ten counts were recorded for this clonotype. The chain recombines TRBV7-8 with TRBJ2-3, with D perhaps TRBD1 or TRBD2 (5 bases each). The V and J ends lost 2 bases and 9 bases respectively, with 15 bases between them. The CDR3 length is 14 residues. The germline gives CDR1 SGHVS, CDR2 FQNEAQ. CDR3 sequence (DNA): TGTGCCAGCAGCTTAAGTGGGGGTCTAGGCACGCAGTATTTT. Amino acids: CASSLSGGLGTQYF.

This clonotype occurred a few times. V usage is TRBV7-9 and J usage is TRBJ2-7; a possible D gene is TRBD2 (5 bases). Trimming pared 5 bases from V and 2 bases from J, leaving 10 bases between. This CDR3 spans 13 amino acids. Germline assignment: CDR1 SEHNR and CDR2 FQNEAQ (reference sequence). The CDR3 bases are TGTGCCAGCAGCGCAGGACTTCCCTACGAGCAGTACTTC. Its protein is CASSAGLPYEQYF.

This clonotype was picked up a small number of times. V usage is TRBV27 and J usage is TRBJ2-2, with D possibly being TRBD1 or TRBD2 (5 bases each). V lost 6 bases, J lost 1 base, and 9 bases lay in between. The CDR3 is 14 residues long. The germline CDR1 and CDR2 sequences are MNHEY and SMNVEV (reference sequence). The CDR3 DNA follows: TGTGCCAGCAGGAGGGGCCTGAACACCGGGGAGCTGTTTTTT. It is translated as CASRRGLNTGELFF.

The rearrangement links TRBV9 to TRBJ2-1; 7 bases are a match to TRBD1. This CDR3 contains 13 residues. The V gene's germline CDR1 is SGDLS and CDR2 YYNGEE. J lost 8 bases, V lost 6 bases, and 8 bases had no gene match. The CDR3 nucleotides read TGTGCCAGCATGGCAGGGCAGGGGGATGAGCAGTTCTTC. This translates into CASMAGQGDEQFF.

This clonotype was picked up a small number of times. The chain recombines TRBV18 with TRBJ2-1, with D maybe TRBD2 (7 bases). Germline V lookup: CDR1 KGHSH, CDR2 LQKENI. The CDR3 extends over 14 amino acids. V shed 4 bases and J shed 4 bases, with 11 bases lying between them. In DNA form, the CDR3 reads TGTGCCAGCTCACGCGGGGGCCGTTACAATGAGCAGTTCTTC. It encodes CASSRGGRYNEQFF.